This T cell receptor beta chain is drawn from a study of OX40 agonist ivuxolimab in advanced cancers. Turning to the study itself: Each dose-escalation patient presented with hepatocellular carcinoma, melanoma, renal cell or head and neck cancer. Three dose-escalation patients had partial responses: one with hepatocellular carcinoma and two with cutaneous melanoma. Study results and limitations: At doses 0.1 to 3.0 mg/kg, CD4+ and CD8+ clones expanded.

Generated by immunoSEQ multiplex PCR, the TCRdb table keeps only in-frame clones and is missing some. The sample includes approximately 60,000 clones, 80% to 90% seen only once; the top ten take approximately 9.4%. CDR1 and CDR2 from the germline V gene are MDHEN and SYDVKM. The V gene end was trimmed by 7 bases and the J gene end by 4 bases; junction bases not matched to a gene: 10. CDR3 length equals 15 residues. As for this clone: Its matching antigen is unknown.

Sequencing was performed on CD4+ or CD8+ T cells sorted from blood, taken in a trial of the OX40 agonist ivuxolimab. The rearrangement uses TRBV28 and TRBJ2-1; TRBD2 matches 7 bases. The sequence was collected from an adult with an advanced solid tumor such as melanoma, head and neck, liver or kidney cancer. As DNA, the CDR3 is TGTGCCAGCATTCCTGCTGGCGGGGGATACAATGAGCAGTTCTTC. This codes for CASIPAGGGYNEQFF.